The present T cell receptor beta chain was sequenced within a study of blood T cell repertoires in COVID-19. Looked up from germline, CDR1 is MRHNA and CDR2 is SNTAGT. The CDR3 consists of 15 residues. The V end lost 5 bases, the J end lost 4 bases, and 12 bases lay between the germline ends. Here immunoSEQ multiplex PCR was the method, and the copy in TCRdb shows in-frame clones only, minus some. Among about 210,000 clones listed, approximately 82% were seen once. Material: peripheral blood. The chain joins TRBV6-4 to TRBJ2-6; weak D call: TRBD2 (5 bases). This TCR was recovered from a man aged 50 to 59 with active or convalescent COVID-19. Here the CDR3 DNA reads TGTGCCAGCAGTATTACAGCTAGCGGGGCCAACGTCCTGACTTTC. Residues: CASSITASGANVLTF.